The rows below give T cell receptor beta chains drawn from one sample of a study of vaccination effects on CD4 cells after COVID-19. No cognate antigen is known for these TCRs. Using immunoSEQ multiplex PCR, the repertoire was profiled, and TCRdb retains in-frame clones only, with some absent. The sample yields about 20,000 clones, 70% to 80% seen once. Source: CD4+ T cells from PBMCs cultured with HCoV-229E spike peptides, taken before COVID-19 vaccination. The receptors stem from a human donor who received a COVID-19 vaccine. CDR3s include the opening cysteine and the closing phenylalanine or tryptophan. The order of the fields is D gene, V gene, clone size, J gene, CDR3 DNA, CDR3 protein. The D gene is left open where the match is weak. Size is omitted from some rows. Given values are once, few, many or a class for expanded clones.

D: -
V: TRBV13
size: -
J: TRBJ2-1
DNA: TGTGCCAGCAGCTTAGCCCCCCCAGAGGGTGAGCAGTTCTTC
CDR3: CASSLAPPEGEQFF

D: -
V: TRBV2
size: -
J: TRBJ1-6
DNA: TGTGCCAGCAGAGGGAGAACAGGGACCGATTCACCCCTCCACTTT
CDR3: CASRGRTGTDSPLHF

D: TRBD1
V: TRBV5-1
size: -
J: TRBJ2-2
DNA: TGCGCCAGCAGCTTCCTAGGACAGGGCGGGGACACCGGGGAGCTGTTTTTT
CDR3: CASSFLGQGGDTGELFF

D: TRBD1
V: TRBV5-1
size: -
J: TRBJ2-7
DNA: TGCGCCAGCCACTCCGGGACAGGGGTGTGGGAGCAGTACTTC
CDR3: CASHSGTGVWEQYF

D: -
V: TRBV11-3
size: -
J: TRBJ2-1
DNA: TGTGCCAGCAGCTTAGGCACCTACAATGAGCAGTTCTTC
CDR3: CASSLGTYNEQFF

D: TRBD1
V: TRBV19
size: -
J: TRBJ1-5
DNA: TGTGCCAGTAAGCAGGGGGGTCTTAGCAATCAGCCCCAGCATTTT
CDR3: CASKQGGLSNQPQHF

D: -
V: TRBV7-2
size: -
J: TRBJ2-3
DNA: TGTGCCAGCAGCTTAGCAGGTGTGGATACGCAGTATTTT
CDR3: CASSLAGVDTQYF

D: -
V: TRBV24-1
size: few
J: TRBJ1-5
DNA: TGTGCCACCAGTGATGGACGGCGCAATCAGCCCCAGCATTTT
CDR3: CATSDGRRNQPQHF

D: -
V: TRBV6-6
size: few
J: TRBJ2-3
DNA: TGTGCCAGCAGTCCCGCCGTGTGGGAGAAGACAGATACGCAGTATTTT
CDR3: CASSPAVWEKTDTQYF

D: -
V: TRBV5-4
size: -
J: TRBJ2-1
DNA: TGTGCCAGCACTGGACAGATATACAATGAGCAGTTCTTC
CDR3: CASTGQIYNEQFF

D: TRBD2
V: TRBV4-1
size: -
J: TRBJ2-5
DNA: TGCGCCAGCAGCCAGGCTCTAGCGGGGGGGAAAGAGACCCAGTACTTC
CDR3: CASSQALAGGKETQYF

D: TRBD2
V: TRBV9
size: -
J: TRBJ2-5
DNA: TGTGCCAGCAGCGTATCGACTAGCGGGAGGGCCGGAGAGACCCAGTACTTC
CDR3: CASSVSTSGRAGETQYF

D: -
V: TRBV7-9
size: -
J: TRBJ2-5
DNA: TGTGCCAGCAGCTTAGGCCGGGCAGACCAAGAGACCCAGTACTTC
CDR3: CASSLGRADQETQYF

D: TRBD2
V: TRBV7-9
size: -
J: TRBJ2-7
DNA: TGTGCCAGCAGCCCTGAGTTAGGACTAGCGTTCGGAAGCTCCTACGAGCAGTACTTC
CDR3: CASSPELGLAFGSSYEQYF

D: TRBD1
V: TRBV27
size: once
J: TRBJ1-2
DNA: TGTGCCAGCAGTACCAAGGACAGGGGCTATGGCTACACCTTC
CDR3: CASSTKDRGYGYTF

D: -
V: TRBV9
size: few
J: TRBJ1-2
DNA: TGTGCCAGCAGCGTAGGACAACAAGGGGCGTACTATGGCTACACCTTC
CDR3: CASSVGQQGAYYGYTF

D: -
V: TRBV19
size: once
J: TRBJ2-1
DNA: TGTGCCAGTAGGGCTGGACAGACATACAATGAGCAGTTCTTC
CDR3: CASRAGQTYNEQFF

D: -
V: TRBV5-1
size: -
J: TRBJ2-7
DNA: TGCGCCAGCAGCTTGGGGGGATCCCTCTACGAGCAGTACTTC
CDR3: CASSLGGSLYEQYF

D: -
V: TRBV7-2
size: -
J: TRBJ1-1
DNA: TGTGCCAGCAGCACACAAACCAACACTGAAGCTTTCTTT
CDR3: CASSTQTNTEAFF

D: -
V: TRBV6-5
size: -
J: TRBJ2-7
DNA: TGTGCCAGCAGTTACTATCCTGAGAACTACGAGCAGTACTTC
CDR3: CASSYYPENYEQYF

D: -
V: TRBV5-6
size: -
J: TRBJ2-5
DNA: TGTGCCAGCAGCTTGGACAGTCAAGAGACCCAGTACTTC
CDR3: CASSLDSQETQYF

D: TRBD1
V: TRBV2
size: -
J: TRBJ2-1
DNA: TGTGCCAGCAGTCACAGGGGGCGCCTCGAGCAGTTCTTC
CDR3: CASSHRGRLEQFF

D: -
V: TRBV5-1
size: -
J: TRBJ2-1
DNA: TGCGCCAGCAGCTCCAGGGGATATAAGCAGTTCTTC
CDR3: CASSSRGYKQFF

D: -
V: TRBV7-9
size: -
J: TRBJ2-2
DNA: TGTGCCAGCAGCTTAGAGGGACATAGGAACACCGGGGAGCTGTTTTTT
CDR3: CASSLEGHRNTGELFF

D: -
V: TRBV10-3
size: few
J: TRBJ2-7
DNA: TGTGCCATCAGTGTAGACAAGACCGAGCAGTACTTC
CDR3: CAISVDKTEQYF

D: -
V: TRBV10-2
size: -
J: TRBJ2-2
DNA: TGCGCCAGCAGTGAGCTAGGTAGTGGGACCGGGGAGCTGTTTTTT
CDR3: CASSELGSGTGELFF

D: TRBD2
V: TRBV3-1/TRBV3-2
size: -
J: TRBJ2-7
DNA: TGTGCCAGCAGCCCCGGGACTAGCGGGAGTTGGTACTTC
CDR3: CASSPGTSGSWYF

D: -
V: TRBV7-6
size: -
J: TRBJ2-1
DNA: TGTGCCAGCAGCTTAGGCAGACCGAATGAGCAGTTCTTC
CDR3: CASSLGRPNEQFF

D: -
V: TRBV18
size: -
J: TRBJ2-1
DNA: TGTGCCAGCTCACCAAAGGACAGAGGCGAGCAGTTCTTC
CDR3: CASSPKDRGEQFF